These T cell receptor beta chains were read from a single sample in a study of response to subunit inactivated influenza vaccine. Each CDR3 protein is one row after TCRdb ran MiXCR on the RT-PCR reads. The profile shows 290,000 or so distinct CDR3 sequences, approximately 20% of them singletons. Sequences were derived from PBMCs from blood, sampled approximately 20 months after vaccination. These receptors came from a man aged 50 to 69 who received an inactivated influenza vaccine. The CDR3 runs from the conserved cysteine through the conserved F or W. Fields, in order: D gene, V gene, J gene, clone size, CDR3 length, CDR3 protein, CDR3 DNA. A D gene is named only where the DNA matches it firmly. The listing skips clone size in some rows; elsewhere it reads once, few, many or a size class.

.,TRBV29-1,TRBJ1-6,many,14,CSVSKDGNNSPLHF,TGCAGCGTTTCAAAGGACGGGAATAATTCACCCCTCCACTTT
.,TRBV5-1,TRBJ1-2,many,13,CASSFGEGYGYTF,TGCGCCAGCAGCTTCGGGGAAGGATATGGCTACACCTTC
.,TRBV20-1,TRBJ1-1,few,11,CSATRGTEAFF,TGCAGCGCGACCCGAGGAACTGAAGCTTTCTTT
TRBD1,TRBV7-8,TRBJ1-4,.,15,CASSAAGGWNEKLFF,TGTGCCAGCAGCGCAGCAGGGGGATGGAATGAAAAACTGTTTTTT
.,TRBV2,TRBJ2-1,.,12,CASQRITNEQFF,TGTGCCAGCCAAAGAATCACCAATGAGCAGTTCTTC
.,TRBV4-2,TRBJ1-1,.,16,CASSQEDTGRGTEAFF,TGTGCCAGCAGCCAAGAGGATACAGGGAGGGGGACTGAAGCTTTCTTT
TRBD2,TRBV11-2,TRBJ2-5,.,14,CASSTTRGEETQYF,TGTGCCAGCAGCACTACGCGGGGGGAAGAGACCCAGTACTTC
.,TRBV7-9,TRBJ1-3,.,15,CASSQWDGSGNTIYF,TGTGCCAGCAGCCAATGGGACGGCTCTGGAAACACCATATATTTT
TRBD1,TRBV12-3/TRBV12-4,TRBJ1-2,few,15,CASSFSTGGARGYTF,TGTGCCAGCAGTTTCAGCACAGGGGGCGCGAGGGGCTACACCTTC
.,TRBV18,TRBJ1-1,many,15,CASSPISANPSEAFF,TGTGCCAGCTCACCTATTTCGGCGAATCCGTCAGAAGCTTTCTTT